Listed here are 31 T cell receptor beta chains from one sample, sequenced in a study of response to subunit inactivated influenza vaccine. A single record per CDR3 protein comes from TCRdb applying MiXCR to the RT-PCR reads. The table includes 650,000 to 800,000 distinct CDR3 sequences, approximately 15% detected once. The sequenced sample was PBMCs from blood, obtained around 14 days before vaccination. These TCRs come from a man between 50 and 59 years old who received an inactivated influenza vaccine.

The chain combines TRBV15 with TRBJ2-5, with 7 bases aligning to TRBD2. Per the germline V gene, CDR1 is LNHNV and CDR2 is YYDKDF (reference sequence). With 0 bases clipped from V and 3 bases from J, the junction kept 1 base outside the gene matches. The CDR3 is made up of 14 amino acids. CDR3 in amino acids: CATSREAGKETQYF. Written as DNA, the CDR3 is TGTGCCACCAGCAGAGAAGCGGGGAAAGAGACCCAGTACTTC.

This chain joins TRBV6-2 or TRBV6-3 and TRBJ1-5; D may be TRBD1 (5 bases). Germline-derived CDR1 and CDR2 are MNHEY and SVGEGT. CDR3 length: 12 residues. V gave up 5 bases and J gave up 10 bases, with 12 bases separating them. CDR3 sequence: CASSPGFLPQHF. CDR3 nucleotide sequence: TGTGCCAGCAGTCCAGGGTTTCTACCCCAGCATTTT.

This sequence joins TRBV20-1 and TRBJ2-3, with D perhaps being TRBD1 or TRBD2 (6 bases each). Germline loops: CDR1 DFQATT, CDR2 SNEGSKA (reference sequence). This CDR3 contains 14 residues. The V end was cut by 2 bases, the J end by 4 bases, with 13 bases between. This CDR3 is CSARRGVFADTQYF. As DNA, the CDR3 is TGCAGTGCTAGAAGGGGGGTATTTGCAGATACGCAGTATTTT.

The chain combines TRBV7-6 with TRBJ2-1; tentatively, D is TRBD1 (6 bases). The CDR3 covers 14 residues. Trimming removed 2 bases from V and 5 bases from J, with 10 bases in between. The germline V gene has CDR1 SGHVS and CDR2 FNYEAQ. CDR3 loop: CASSLNRAHNEQFF. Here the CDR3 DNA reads TGTGCCAGCAGCTTAAACAGGGCCCACAATGAGCAGTTCTTC.

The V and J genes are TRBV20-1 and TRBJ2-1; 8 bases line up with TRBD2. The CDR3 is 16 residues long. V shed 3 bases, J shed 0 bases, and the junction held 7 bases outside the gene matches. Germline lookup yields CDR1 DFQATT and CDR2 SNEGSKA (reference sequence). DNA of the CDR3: TGCAGTGCTAGGCGGGGGGTTTTTAGCTCCTACAATGAGCAGTTCTTC. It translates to CSARRGVFSSYNEQFF.

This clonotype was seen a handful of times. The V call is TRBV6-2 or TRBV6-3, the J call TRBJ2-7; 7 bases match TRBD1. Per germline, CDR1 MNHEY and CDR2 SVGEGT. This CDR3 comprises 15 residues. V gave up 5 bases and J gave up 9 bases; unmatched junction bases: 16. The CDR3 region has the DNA TGTGCCAGCAGTCAACCCCGGGACAGACGTCTAGGGCAGTACTTC. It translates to CASSQPRDRRLGQYF.

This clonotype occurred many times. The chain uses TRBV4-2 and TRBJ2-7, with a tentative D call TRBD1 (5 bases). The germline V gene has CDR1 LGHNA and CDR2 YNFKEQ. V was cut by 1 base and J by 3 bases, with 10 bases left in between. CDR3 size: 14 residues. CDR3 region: CASSQVGEYYEQYF. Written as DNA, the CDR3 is TGTGCCAGCAGCCAAGTAGGGGAATACTACGAGCAGTACTTC.

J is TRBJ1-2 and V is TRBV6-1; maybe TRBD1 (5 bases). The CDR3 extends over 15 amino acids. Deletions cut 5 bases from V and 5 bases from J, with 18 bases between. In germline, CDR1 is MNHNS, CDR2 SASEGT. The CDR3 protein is CASSTPGLGEYGYTF. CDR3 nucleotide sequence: TGTGCCAGCAGTACCCCGGGACTGGGAGAATATGGCTACACCTTC.

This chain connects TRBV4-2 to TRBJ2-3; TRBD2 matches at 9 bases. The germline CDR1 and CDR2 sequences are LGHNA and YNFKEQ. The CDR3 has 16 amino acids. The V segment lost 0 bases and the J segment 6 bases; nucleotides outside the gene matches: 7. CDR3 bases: TGTGCCAGCAGCCAAGACCGGCGGGAGGGCTGGGATACGCAGTATTTT. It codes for CASSQDRREGWDTQYF.

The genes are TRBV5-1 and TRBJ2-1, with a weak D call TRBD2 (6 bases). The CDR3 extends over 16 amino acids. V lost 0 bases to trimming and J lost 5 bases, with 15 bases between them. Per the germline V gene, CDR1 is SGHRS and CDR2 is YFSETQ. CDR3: CASSLAGLAVNNEQFF. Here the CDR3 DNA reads TGCGCCAGCAGCTTGGCCGGGTTAGCGGTCAACAATGAGCAGTTCTTC.

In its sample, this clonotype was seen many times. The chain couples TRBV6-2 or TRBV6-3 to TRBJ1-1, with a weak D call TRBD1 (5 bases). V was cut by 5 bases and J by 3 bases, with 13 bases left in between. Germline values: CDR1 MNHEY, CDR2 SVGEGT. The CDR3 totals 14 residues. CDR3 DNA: TGTGCCAGCAGTCCCTGGGGGTCGGACACTGAAGCTTTCTTT. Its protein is CASSPWGSDTEAFF.

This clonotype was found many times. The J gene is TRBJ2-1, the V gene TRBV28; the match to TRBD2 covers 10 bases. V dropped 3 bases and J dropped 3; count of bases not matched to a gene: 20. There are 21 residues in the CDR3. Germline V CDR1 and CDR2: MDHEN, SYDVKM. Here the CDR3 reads CASSLSGSGWILAGNYNEQFF. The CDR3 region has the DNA TGTGCCAGCAGTTTGTCGGGTTCGGGTTGGATACTAGCGGGGAACTACAATGAGCAGTTCTTC.

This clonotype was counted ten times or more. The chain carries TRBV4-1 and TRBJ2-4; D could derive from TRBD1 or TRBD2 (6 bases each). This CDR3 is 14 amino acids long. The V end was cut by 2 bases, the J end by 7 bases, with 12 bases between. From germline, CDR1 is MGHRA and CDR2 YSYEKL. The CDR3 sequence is CASSQPQGRNIQYF. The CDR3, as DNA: TGCGCCAGCAGCCAACCTCAGGGGAGGAACATTCAGTACTTC.

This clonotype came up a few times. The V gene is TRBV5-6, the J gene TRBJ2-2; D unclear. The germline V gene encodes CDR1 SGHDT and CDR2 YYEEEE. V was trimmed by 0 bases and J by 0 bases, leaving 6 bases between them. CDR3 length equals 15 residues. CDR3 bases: TGTGCCAGCAGCTTGGATCAGGCGAACACCGGGGAGCTGTTTTTT. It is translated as CASSLDQANTGELFF.

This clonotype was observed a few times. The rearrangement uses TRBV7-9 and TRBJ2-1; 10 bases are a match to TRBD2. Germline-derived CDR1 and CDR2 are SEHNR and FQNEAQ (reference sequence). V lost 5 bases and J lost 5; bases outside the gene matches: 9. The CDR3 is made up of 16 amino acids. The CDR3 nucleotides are TGTGCCAGCAGCCAGTTCAGCGGGGGGGTTGACAATGAGCAGTTCTTC. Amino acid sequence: CASSQFSGGVDNEQFF.

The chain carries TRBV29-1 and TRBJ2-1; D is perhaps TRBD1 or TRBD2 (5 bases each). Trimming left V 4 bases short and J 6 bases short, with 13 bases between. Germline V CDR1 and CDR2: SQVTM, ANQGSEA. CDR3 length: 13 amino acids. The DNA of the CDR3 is TGCAGCGTTGCCGGGACCCCCTCCAATGAGCAGTTCTTC. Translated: CSVAGTPSNEQFF.

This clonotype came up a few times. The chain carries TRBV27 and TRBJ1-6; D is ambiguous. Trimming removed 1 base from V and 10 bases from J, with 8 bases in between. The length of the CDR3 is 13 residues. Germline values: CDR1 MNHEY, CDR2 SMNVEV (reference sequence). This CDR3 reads CASSLLFGSPLHF. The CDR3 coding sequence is TGTGCCAGCAGTTTATTATTTGGATCACCCCTCCACTTT.

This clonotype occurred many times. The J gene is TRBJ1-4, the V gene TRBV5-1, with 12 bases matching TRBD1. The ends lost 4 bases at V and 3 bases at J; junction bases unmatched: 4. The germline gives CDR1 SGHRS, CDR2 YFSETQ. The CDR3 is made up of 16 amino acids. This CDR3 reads CASSPGTGGSNEKLFF. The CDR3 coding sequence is TGCGCCAGCAGCCCCGGGACAGGGGGCTCTAATGAAAAACTGTTTTTT.

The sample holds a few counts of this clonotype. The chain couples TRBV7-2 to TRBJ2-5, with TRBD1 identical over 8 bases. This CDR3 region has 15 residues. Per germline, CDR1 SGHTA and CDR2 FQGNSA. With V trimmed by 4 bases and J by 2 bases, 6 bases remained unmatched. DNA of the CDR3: TGTGCCAGCAGCTATGGACAGGGAAAACAAGAGACCCAGTACTTC. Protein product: CASSYGQGKQETQYF.

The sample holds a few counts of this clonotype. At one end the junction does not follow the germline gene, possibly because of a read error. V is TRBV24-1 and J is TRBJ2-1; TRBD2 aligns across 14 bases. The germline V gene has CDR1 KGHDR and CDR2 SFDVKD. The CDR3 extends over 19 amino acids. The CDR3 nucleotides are TGTGTCACCAGTGATAGCCGCGAGCTGACTAGCGGGAGGGTGAATGAGCAGTTCTTC. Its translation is CVTSDSRELTSGRVNEQFF.

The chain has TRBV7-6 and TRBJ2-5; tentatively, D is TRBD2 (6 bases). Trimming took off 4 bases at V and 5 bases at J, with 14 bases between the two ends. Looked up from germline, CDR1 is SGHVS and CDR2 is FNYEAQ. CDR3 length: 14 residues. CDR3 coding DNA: TGTGCCAGCAGCTACAGTGGAGGGGTGGAGACCCAGTACTTC. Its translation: CASSYSGGVETQYF. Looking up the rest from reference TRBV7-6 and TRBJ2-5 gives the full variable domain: GAGVSQSPRYKVTKRGQDVALRCDPISGHVSLYWYRQALGQGPEFLTYFNYEAQQDKSGLPNDRFSAERPEGSISTLTIQRTEQRDSAMYRCASSYSGGVETQYFGPGTRLLVL.

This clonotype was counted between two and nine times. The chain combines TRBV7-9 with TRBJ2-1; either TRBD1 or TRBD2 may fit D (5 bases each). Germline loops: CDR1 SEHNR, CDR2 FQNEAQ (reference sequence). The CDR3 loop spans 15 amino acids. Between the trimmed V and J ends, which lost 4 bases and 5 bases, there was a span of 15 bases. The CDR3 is CASSSGFGADNEQFF. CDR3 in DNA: TGTGCCAGCAGCTCAGGATTCGGGGCTGACAATGAGCAGTTCTTC.

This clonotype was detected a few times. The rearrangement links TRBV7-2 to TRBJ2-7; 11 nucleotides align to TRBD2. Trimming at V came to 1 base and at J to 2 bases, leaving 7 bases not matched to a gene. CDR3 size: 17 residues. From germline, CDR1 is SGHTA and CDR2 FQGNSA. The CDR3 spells CASSLGPLAGETYEQYF. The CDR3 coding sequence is TGTGCCAGCAGCTTAGGCCCACTAGCGGGGGAAACCTACGAGCAGTACTTC. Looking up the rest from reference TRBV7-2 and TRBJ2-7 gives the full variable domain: GAGVSQSPSNKVTEKGKDVELRCDPISGHTALYWYRQSLGQGLEFLIYFQGNSAPDKSGLPSDRFSAERTGGSVSTLTIQRTQQEDSAVYLCASSLGPLAGETYEQYFGPGTRLTVT.

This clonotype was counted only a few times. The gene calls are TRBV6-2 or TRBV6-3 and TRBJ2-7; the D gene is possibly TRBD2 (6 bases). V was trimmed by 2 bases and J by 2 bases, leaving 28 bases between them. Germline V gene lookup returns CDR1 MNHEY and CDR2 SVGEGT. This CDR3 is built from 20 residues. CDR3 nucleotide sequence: TGTGCCAGCAGTTACGTTTGGTCGCGGGATGGACCGGGATTTACCTACGAGCAGTACTTC. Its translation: CASSYVWSRDGPGFTYEQYF.

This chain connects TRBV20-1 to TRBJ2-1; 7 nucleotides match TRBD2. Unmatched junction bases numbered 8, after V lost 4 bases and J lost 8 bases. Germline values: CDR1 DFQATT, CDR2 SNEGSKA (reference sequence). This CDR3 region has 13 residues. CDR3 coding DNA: TGCAGTGCTAATGCCGGGAGGAGGGATGAGCAGTTCTTC. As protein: CSANAGRRDEQFF.

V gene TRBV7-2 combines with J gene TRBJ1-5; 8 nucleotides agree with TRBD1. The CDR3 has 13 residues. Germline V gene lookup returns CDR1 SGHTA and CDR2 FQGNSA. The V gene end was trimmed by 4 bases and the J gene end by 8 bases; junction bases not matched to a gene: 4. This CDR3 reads CASSYDRGEPQHF. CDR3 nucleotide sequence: TGTGCCAGCAGCTACGACAGGGGTGAGCCCCAGCATTTT.

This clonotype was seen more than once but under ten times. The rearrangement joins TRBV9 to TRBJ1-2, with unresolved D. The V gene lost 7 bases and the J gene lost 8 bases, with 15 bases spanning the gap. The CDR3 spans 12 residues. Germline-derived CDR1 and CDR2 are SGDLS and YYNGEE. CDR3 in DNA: TGTGCCAGCGGCGGGCAACACGGGGGCTACACCTTC. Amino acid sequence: CASGGQHGGYTF.

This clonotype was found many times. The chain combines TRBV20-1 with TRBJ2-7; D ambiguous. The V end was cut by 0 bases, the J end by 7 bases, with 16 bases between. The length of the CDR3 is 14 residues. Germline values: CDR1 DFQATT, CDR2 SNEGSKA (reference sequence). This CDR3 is CSARDPVSSWEQYF. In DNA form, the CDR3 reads TGCAGTGCTAGAGATCCGGTCAGCTCTTGGGAGCAGTACTTC.

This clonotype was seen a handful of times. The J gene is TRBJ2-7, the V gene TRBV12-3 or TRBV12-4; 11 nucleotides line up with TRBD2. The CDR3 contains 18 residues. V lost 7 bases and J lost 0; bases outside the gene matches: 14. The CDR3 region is CASTHRGLAGTTSYEQYF. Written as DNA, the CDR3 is TGTGCCAGCACCCACCGAGGACTAGCGGGCACCACCTCCTACGAGCAGTACTTC.

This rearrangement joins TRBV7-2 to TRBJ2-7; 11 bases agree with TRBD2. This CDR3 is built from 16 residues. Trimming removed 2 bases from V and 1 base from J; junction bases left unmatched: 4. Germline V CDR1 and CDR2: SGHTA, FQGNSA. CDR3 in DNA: TGTGCCAGCAGCTTACGGGGGACTAGCGGTTCCTACGAGCAGTACTTC. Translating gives CASSLRGTSGSYEQYF. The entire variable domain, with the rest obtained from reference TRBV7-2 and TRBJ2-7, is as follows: GAGVSQSPSNKVTEKGKDVELRCDPISGHTALYWYRQSLGQGLEFLIYFQGNSAPDKSGLPSDRFSAERTGGSVSTLTIQRTQQEDSAVYLCASSLRGTSGSYEQYFGPGTRLTVT.

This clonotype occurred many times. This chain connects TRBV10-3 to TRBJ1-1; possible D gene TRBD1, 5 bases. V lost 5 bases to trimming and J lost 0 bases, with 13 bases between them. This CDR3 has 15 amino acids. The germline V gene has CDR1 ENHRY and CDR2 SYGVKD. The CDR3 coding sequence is TGTGCCATCAGTAAAGAACCGACAGTGAACACTGAAGCTTTCTTT. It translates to CAISKEPTVNTEAFF.